This T cell receptor (beta chain) was identified in a study of T-cell memory formation after mild COVID-19. There are a few counts of this clonotype. TCRdb fed the 5' RACE reads into MiXCR, producing one record per CDR3 protein. In the table there are 550,000 to 600,000 distinct CDR3 sequences, 17% of which are singletons. The V gene end was trimmed by 1 base and the J gene end by 7 bases; junction bases not matched to a gene: 9. The CDR3 length is 16 residues. The V gene's germline CDR1 is SGDLS and CDR2 YYNGEE. This receptor was identified in an adult woman who had mild COVID-19 (a few samples of this study predate the infection). Cell type and time point are not known. The chain links TRBV9 to TRBJ2-7; 12 bases are shared with TRBD2. The sequenced material came from PBMCs or a T cell subset sorted from them (not recorded which). CDR3 in amino acids: CASSVLGTSGSGEQYF. DNA for the CDR3: TGTGCCAGCAGCGTACTCGGGACTAGCGGGTCAGGGGAGCAGTACTTC.